What follows is one TCR beta chain and its context. Per the original data handling: Amplification with reference gene primers provided the estimates of nucleated cell counts. The data were produced by immunoSEQ multiplex PCR, yet TCRdb's version contains in-frame clones alone and is incomplete. V and J calls and clone size are copied from that table; D and trimming were computed from the DNA. Among approximately 170,000 clones, roughly 85% were seen once, and the ten largest hold more than 7.5%. Trimming cost V 1 base and J 7 bases, with 20 bases left between them. The CDR3 is 17 amino acids. CDR1 SGHRS and CDR2 YFSETQ come from the germline V gene. The sample originates from a study of blood T cell repertoires in COVID-19. At the level of the study: COVID-19 samples from acute and convalescent phases originated in the United States, Italy and Spain. T cells, B-cell-depleted T cells, or PBMCs provided the cDNA or gDNA that served as material.

This sequence joins TRBV5-1 and TRBJ2-2; tentative D call: TRBD2 (5 bases). The sample comprised peripheral blood. The receptor's source is a middle-aged man with active or convalescent COVID-19. The CDR3 DNA reads as TGCGCCAGCAGCTTGCGCGCAGGAGGTAGGGCGCTCGGGGAGCTGTTTTTT. It translates to CASSLRAGGRALGELFF.